The 28 T cell receptor beta chains below come from one sample, sequenced in a study of blood T cells in healthy people across ages. It was with a sample-barcoded 5' primer and a J-beta primer mix that a second PCR of about 6 to 12 cycles was run. TCRdb re-called the 5' RACE reads with MiXCR, one entry per CDR3 protein. The table records around 1,900,000 distinct CDR3 sequences, around 40% of them present only once. The specimen was blood. The receptors stem from a human donor in good health.

V usage is TRBV7-2 and J usage is TRBJ2-4; D uncertain. Trimming took 5 bases from V and 2 from J, leaving 10 bases between them. CDR3 length: 14 amino acids. Germline loops: CDR1 SGHTA, CDR2 FQGNSA. The CDR3 is CASSPPGTKNIQYF. The CDR3 DNA is TGTGCCAGCAGCCCCCCTGGGACCAAAAACATTCAGTACTTC.

The chain uses TRBV20-1 and TRBJ2-1, with D tentatively TRBD2 (5 bases). With 0 bases removed from V and 10 bases from J, the gap between germline ends came to 16 bases. The germline V gene has CDR1 DFQATT and CDR2 SNEGSKA (reference sequence). The CDR3 loop spans 14 amino acids. Here the CDR3 DNA reads TGCAGTGCTAGAGATAGTTTCGCCGGCGGGGAGCAGTTCTTC. The encoded protein is CSARDSFAGGEQFF.

The V gene is TRBV6-1, the J gene TRBJ1-1, with 9 nucleotides matching TRBD1. V dropped 4 bases and J dropped 8; count of bases not matched to a gene: 11. Germline V CDR1 and CDR2: MNHNS, SASEGT. There are 15 residues in the CDR3. The CDR3 loop is CASSGPGQGSPEAFF. CDR3 coding DNA: TGTGCCAGCAGTGGTCCGGGACAGGGATCTCCCGAAGCTTTCTTT.

This clonotype came up a few times. A much larger clone lies one base from this, so it may be a read error. The CDR3 reads CASSWWNTEAFF. CDR3 coding DNA: TGTGCCAGCAGTTGGTGGAACACTGAAGCTTTCTTT. This chain uses TRBV28 with TRBJ1-1; D is unclear. Germline CDR1 and CDR2: MDHEN and SYDVKM. CDR3 length: 12 amino acids. V lost 4 bases and J lost 1, with 4 bases in between.

This clonotype came up a few times. J is TRBJ2-5 and V is TRBV5-6, with 7 bases that match TRBD2. The CDR3 contains 14 residues. The V and J ends lost 4 bases and 4 bases, in that order; junction bases with no gene match: 7. Germline V gene data show CDR1 as SGHDT and CDR2 as YYEEEE. CDR3 in amino acids: CASSPAGVRETQYF. Written as DNA, the CDR3 is TGTGCCAGCAGCCCGGCGGGGGTACGAGAGACCCAGTACTTC.

The table lists this clonotype with a few counts. This chain uses TRBV9 with TRBJ1-2; no reliable D call. V gave up 3 bases and J gave up 8 bases, with 8 bases separating them. From germline, CDR1 is SGDLS and CDR2 YYNGEE. The CDR3 covers 11 residues. CDR3: CASSADLGYTF. In DNA form, the CDR3 reads TGTGCCAGCAGCGCGGACCTGGGCTACACCTTC.

The chain has TRBV20-1 and TRBJ1-1; D not resolved. This CDR3 is built from 14 residues. Trimming shortened V by 3 bases and J by 4 bases, and 15 bases separated the two germline ends. Germline V gene lookup returns CDR1 DFQATT and CDR2 SNEGSKA (reference sequence). This CDR3 reads CSASIRGAGTEAFF. The CDR3 DNA sequence: TGCAGTGCTAGCATTCGGGGTGCGGGCACTGAAGCTTTCTTT.

This rearrangement joins TRBV7-9 to TRBJ2-7, with 11 bases matching TRBD2. The germline CDR1 and CDR2 sequences are SEHNR and FQNEAQ (reference sequence). The CDR3 is 16 residues long. With 3 bases clipped from V and 0 bases from J, the junction kept 4 bases outside the gene matches. CDR3 sequence: CASSFTSGRNSYEQYF. In nucleotides, the CDR3 is TGTGCCAGCAGCTTCACTAGCGGGAGAAACTCCTACGAGCAGTACTTC.

V usage is TRBV19 and J usage is TRBJ1-5; 8 nucleotides align to TRBD1. J lost 2 bases, V lost 5 bases, and 11 bases had no gene match. There are 17 residues in the CDR3. Germline CDR1 and CDR2: LNHDA and SQIVND (reference sequence). The CDR3 bases are TGTGCCAGTAGTGGGACAGGAGACCTAATGGGCAATCAGCCCCAGCATTTT. It yields the protein CASSGTGDLMGNQPQHF.

CDR3: CSAPRGGYGQFF. CDR3 bases: TGCAGCGCCCCACGAGGGGGTTATGGGCAGTTCTTC. This chain joins TRBV29-1 and TRBJ2-1, with a tentative D call TRBD1 (6 bases). Germline assignment: CDR1 SQVTM and CDR2 ANQGSEA. V was clipped by 7 bases and J by 12 bases, with 19 bases between them. The CDR3 totals 12 residues.

CDR3 loop: CASSPHLDTDTQYF. The CDR3 DNA is TGTGCCAGCAGCCCGCATCTGGACACAGATACGCAGTATTTT. The chain carries TRBV7-2 and TRBJ2-3, with D hard to call. Trimming left V 5 bases short and J 2 bases short, with 11 bases between. Germline V gene data show CDR1 as SGHTA and CDR2 as FQGNSA. The CDR3 totals 14 residues.

About this clonotype: At one of its ends the junction is not consistent with the germline gene, which may arise from a read error. The J gene is TRBJ2-7, the V gene TRBV28; 9 nucleotides align to TRBD1. CDR1 is MDHEN, CDR2 SYDVKM, per germline. This CDR3 region has 14 residues. CDR3 DNA: TGCGCCAGCGTCCGGACAGGGGCGGCCTACGGGCAGTACTTC. Its translation: CASVRTGAAYGQYF.

This clonotype has only a few counts. J is TRBJ2-3 and V is TRBV5-5, with TRBD2 matching over 9 bases. The V segment lost 3 bases and the J segment 1 base; nucleotides outside the gene matches: 3. CDR3 length: 15 residues. The germline V gene has CDR1 SGHKS and CDR2 YYEKEE (reference sequence). As DNA, the CDR3 is TGTGCCAGCAGCTCTAGCGGGGTACGCACAGATACGCAGTATTTT. Protein: CASSSSGVRTDTQYF.

A few counts support this clonotype. This may be a read error: a much more frequent sequence differs by one nucleotide. The chain links TRBV20-1 to TRBJ2-7; D might be TRBD1 (5 bases). CDR1 DFQATT and CDR2 SNEGSKA come from the germline V gene (reference sequence). This CDR3 contains 14 residues. The CDR3 sequence is CSGRRRQRIYEQYF. The DNA for the CDR3 is TGCAGCGGGCGACGGAGACAGAGGATCTACGAGCAGTACTTC.

The genes are TRBV6-2 or TRBV6-3 and TRBJ2-3; D possibly matches TRBD1 or TRBD2 (6 bases each). V was trimmed by 0 bases and J by 6 bases, leaving 10 bases between them. This CDR3 has 14 residues. Germline-derived CDR1 and CDR2 are MNHEY and SVGEGT. CDR3 in amino acids: CASSYSRGRDTQYF. The CDR3 coding sequence is TGTGCCAGCAGTTACTCTAGGGGGAGGGATACGCAGTATTTT.

V and J are TRBV7-8 and TRBJ2-3, with TRBD1 identical over 10 bases. The CDR3 extends over 18 amino acids. Germline lookup yields CDR1 SGHVS and CDR2 FQNEAQ. Trimming took 0 bases from V and 2 from J; bases not matched to a gene: 8. The CDR3 coding sequence is TGTGCCAGCAGCTTAGCATTGGGACAGGGGCCTGTCACAGATACGCAGTATTTT. This encodes CASSLALGQGPVTDTQYF.

The rearrangement joins TRBV29-1 to TRBJ1-1; no reliable D call. The CDR3 has 13 amino acids. Per germline, CDR1 SQVTM and CDR2 ANQGSEA. The ends were cut back, 4 bases at V and 4 bases at J, with 13 bases in the middle. CDR3 in amino acids: CSVGDYSPTEAFF. DNA for the CDR3: TGCAGCGTTGGCGACTATTCCCCCACTGAAGCTTTCTTT.

V is TRBV7-9 and J is TRBJ2-5; D not resolved. The closer fit of TRBJ2-7 to the DNA end suggests the J call may be wrong. This CDR3 has 16 amino acids. Germline values: CDR1 SEHNR, CDR2 FQNEAQ (reference sequence). CDR3 sequence reads: CASSSGPLSSPYEQYF. The CDR3 DNA is TGTGCCAGCAGCTCCGGGCCTCTGAGCTCCCCTTACGAGCAGTACTTC.

The V and J genes are TRBV10-3 and TRBJ2-5; 8 bases agree with TRBD1. V dropped 2 bases and J dropped 1; count of bases not matched to a gene: 9. This CDR3 is built from 17 residues. Looked up from germline, CDR1 is ENHRY and CDR2 is SYGVKD. The CDR3 DNA reads TGTGCCATCAGTGAGACCGGGACAGGTGATTCCCAAGAGACCCAGTACTTC. Translating it yields CAISETGTGDSQETQYF.

This clonotype turned up a few times. The V gene is TRBV7-2, the J gene TRBJ2-3, with D unclear. The CDR3 is 14 amino acids. V shed 1 base and J shed 11 bases, with 16 bases lying between them. CDR1 SGHTA and CDR2 FQGNSA come from the germline V gene. For the CDR3, the DNA is TGTGCCAGCAGCTTAGAGTATAGGGCGGTTCGGCAGTATTTT. Its translation: CASSLEYRAVRQYF.

This clonotype was seen more than once but under ten times. The rearrangement uses TRBV5-1 and TRBJ2-1; TRBD2 is a possible D gene (6 bases). V lost 3 bases, J lost 9 bases, and 13 bases lay in between. Germline V gives CDR1 SGHRS, CDR2 YFSETQ. This CDR3 is 13 amino acids long. The CDR3 DNA is TGCGCCAGCAGCTCAACTAGCTTCATTGAGCAGTTCTTC. Translation gives CASSSTSFIEQFF.

V is TRBV7-8 and J is TRBJ2-7; 7 bases fit TRBD2. CDR1 is SGHVS and CDR2 is FQNEAQ in the germline V gene. Trimming took 4 bases from V and 5 from J; bases not matched to a gene: 14. The CDR3 covers 16 residues. CDR3 loop: CASSSYNYPTSNEQYF. The CDR3 coding sequence is TGTGCCAGCAGCTCCTACAATTACCCGACTAGCAACGAGCAGTACTTC.

Comment on this clonotype: This clone may be a read error of a much larger clone one base away. The V gene is TRBV9, the J gene TRBJ1-2; D might be TRBD1 (5 bases). The V gene lost 7 bases and the J gene lost 1 base, with 11 bases spanning the gap. The CDR3 contains 13 residues. Per the germline V gene, CDR1 is SGDLS and CDR2 is YYNGEE. Here the CDR3 reads CASGATVNYGYTF. The CDR3 nucleotides are TGTGCCAGCGGCGCGACAGTTAACTATGGCTACACCTTC.

The chain uses TRBV20-1 and TRBJ2-5; TRBD1 is a possible D gene (6 bases). The CDR3 has 13 amino acids. The V end was cut by 6 bases, the J end by 7 bases, with 18 bases between. Germline assignment: CDR1 DFQATT and CDR2 SNEGSKA (reference sequence). CDR3 sequence (DNA): TGCAGTGCGGGTAGAGACAGGAGGACGACCCAGTACTTC. Protein sequence: CSAGRDRRTTQYF.

The chain combines TRBV11-1 with TRBJ2-3; D may correspond to TRBD1 or TRBD2 (5 bases each). V dropped 1 base and J dropped 0 bases, with 11 bases sitting between them. The CDR3 length is 16 residues. The germline CDR1 and CDR2 sequences are SGHAT and FQDESV (reference sequence). CDR3 sequence reads: CASSLDGATSTDTQYF. The CDR3 DNA reads as TGTGCCAGCAGCTTAGACGGGGCCACGAGCACAGATACGCAGTATTTT.

The chain has TRBV11-2 and TRBJ1-1; TRBD1 is a possible D gene (5 bases). Germline lookup yields CDR1 SGHAT and CDR2 FQNNGV. This CDR3 has 14 residues. V was trimmed by 7 bases and J by 9 bases, leaving 21 bases between them. The CDR3 sequence is CASNRQTLGTKAFF. CDR3 in DNA: TGTGCCAGCAACAGACAAACCTTGGGGACTAAAGCTTTCTTT.

The chain has TRBV28 and TRBJ1-5; D gene uncertain. Germline CDR1 reads MDHEN; CDR2 reads SYDVKM. This CDR3 has 14 amino acids. The germline V and J ends were trimmed by 7 bases and 4 bases, with 14 bases remaining between them. The DNA of the CDR3 is TGTGCCAGCACCATCTCGCACGAGAATCAGCCCCAGCATTTT. It codes for CASTISHENQPQHF.

V usage is TRBV5-1 and J usage is TRBJ2-3, with 9 bases that match TRBD1. This CDR3 region has 15 residues. After removal of 5 bases from V and 4 bases from J, the junction contained 8 bases not matched to a gene. CDR1 is SGHRS, CDR2 YFSETQ, per germline. The CDR3 sequence: CASRRPYRGPDTQYF. CDR3 sequence (DNA): TGCGCCAGCAGGCGACCCTACAGGGGGCCAGATACGCAGTATTTT.